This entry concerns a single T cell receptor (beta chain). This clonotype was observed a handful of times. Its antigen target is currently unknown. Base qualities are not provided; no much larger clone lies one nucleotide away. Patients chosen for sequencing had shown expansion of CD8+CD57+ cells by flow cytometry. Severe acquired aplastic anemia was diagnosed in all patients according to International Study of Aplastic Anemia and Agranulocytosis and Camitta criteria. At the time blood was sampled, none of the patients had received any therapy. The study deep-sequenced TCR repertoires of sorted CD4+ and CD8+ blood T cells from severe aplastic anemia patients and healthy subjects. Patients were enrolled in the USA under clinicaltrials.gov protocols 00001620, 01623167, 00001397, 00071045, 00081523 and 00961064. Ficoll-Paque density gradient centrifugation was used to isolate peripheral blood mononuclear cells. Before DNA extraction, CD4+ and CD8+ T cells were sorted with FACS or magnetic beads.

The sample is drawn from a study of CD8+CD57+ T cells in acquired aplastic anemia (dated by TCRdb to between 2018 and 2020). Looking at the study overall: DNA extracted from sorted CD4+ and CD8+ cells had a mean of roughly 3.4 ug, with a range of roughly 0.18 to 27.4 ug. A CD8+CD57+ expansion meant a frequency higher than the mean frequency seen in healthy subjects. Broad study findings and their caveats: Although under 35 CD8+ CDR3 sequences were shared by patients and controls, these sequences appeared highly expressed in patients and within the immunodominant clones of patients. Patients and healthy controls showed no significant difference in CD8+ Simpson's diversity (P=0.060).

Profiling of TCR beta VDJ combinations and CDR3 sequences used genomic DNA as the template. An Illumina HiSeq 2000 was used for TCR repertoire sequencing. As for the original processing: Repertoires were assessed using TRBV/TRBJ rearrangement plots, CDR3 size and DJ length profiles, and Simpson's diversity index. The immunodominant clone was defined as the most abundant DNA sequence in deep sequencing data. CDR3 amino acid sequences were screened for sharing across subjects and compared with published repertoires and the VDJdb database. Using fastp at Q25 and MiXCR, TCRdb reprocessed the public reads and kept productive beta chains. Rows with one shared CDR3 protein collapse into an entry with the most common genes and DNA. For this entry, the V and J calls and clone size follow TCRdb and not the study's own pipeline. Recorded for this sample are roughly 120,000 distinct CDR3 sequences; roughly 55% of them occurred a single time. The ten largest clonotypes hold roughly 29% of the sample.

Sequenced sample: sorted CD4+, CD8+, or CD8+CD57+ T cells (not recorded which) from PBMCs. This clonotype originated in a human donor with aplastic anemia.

CDR3 protein: CASSKGQGAYEQYF. The DNA sequence follows: TGTGCCAGCAGCAAGGGACAGGGTGCCTACGAGCAGTACTTC. In this chain, TRBV5-4 is recombined with TRBJ2-7, and TRBD1 matches 9 of the central bases. The CDR1 and CDR2 encoded by the germline V gene (reference sequence) are SGHNT and YYREEE. From V the trimming removes 4 bases and from J it removes 2 bases, while the gene matches leave 4 bases of the junction unaccounted for. The CDR3 contains 14 residues, cysteine and phenylalanine counted. The DNA shown is the 42-base CDR3, in frame from base 1.